This T cell receptor beta chain was captured by sequencing in a study of response to subunit inactivated influenza vaccine. Germline V gene sequence: CDR1 DFQATT, CDR2 SNEGSKA (reference sequence). The CDR3 consists of 13 residues. The V end lost 6 bases, the J end lost 5 bases, and 16 bases lay between the germline ends. MiXCR, applied by TCRdb to the RT-PCR reads, yields one record per CDR3 protein. In the table there are 550,000 to 650,000 distinct CDR3 sequences, around 11% of which are singletons. This clonotype was counted ten times or more. The V and J genes are TRBV20-1 and TRBJ2-5, with a weak D call TRBD1 (6 bases). This TCR came from a man in his fifties or sixties who received an inactivated influenza vaccine. The sample consisted of PBMCs from blood, taken on the day of vaccination. CDR3 nucleotide sequence: TGCAGTGCCCCCCAGGGGTGGGGGGAGACCCAGTACTTC. Amino acid sequence: CSAPQGWGETQYF.